This T cell receptor (beta chain) was profiled in a study of identifying expanded T cells in peripheral blood (dated by TCRdb to about 2019). Broadly, across the study: Technical replicates were generated by sequencing separate aliquots of the same genomic DNA pool, with four replicates compared pairwise.

A word on this clone: Its antigen has not been determined. It has no much larger one-base neighbor in the sample; base qualities were not kept.

For CDR1 and CDR2, the germline V gene lists MDHEN and SYDVKM. V gives up 6 bases and J gives up 6 bases, and the segment between their germline ends measures 15 bases. CDR3 length: 14 amino acids, cysteine to phenylalanine. Left in the record is the CDR3 DNA by itself, 42 bases read in frame from the first base. The immunoSEQ Assay, which relies on bias-controlled multiplex PCR amplification of genomic DNA, was used to profile TCRbeta CDR3 regions. As for the original processing: To quantify the absolute abundance of each unique TCRbeta CDR3 region, the sequences were collapsed and filtered. Differential abundance was tested with two models: a binomial (Fisher-equivalent) model and a beta-binomial model that adds time-dependent variance fitted from healthy donors. Clones with fewer than 5 combined templates were excluded, and clones with Benjamini-Hochberg FDR below 0.01 were called differentially abundant. The form v = (b*log(k)+a)^2 was used to model beta-binomial variance as a function of total template count across the two samples. TCRdb re-hosts the immuneACCESS table, in-frame sequences only. Its copies lack some clones; in the studies checked, an unresolved V gene accounts for under half of them, and the cause for the rest is not known. That table furnishes V, J and clone size, whereas the DNA furnished D and trimming. The sample table shows about 78,000 clones, and approximately 85% are seen once. The ten largest make up about 20% of the sample.

No immune events, such as infections, were documented for the healthy donors during the collection period. To calibrate time-dependent variance in a beta-binomial model of T-cell clone differential abundance, blood repertoires from healthy donors were used as a training cohort. There were around ten healthy donors in the training cohort, of whom 3 were female and 7 were male. The donors were between roughly 25 and 65 years old, with an average age of about 40 years. Whole blood, obtained from a commercial supplier, was collected from each healthy donor at three time points spaced roughly 14 days apart. For immunosequencing, genomic DNA was extracted from whole blood that had not been sorted. Results the study describes overall, beyond this receptor: The binomial model flagged approximately 1.2 differentially abundant clones between technical replicates, compared with approximately 16 over around 2 weeks and 18 to 20 over around 4 weeks. In all healthy donors, the variance in clone template counts between samples taken two weeks apart rose significantly as total template count increased. The authors expected that over much longer intervals, such as months to years, biological variance in healthy repertoires might increase even further. Across all healthy-donor time intervals, the beta-binomial model significantly lowered both the number of clones called differentially abundant and the false-positive rate.

The material sequenced was blood. The clonotype originates from a person aged 18 to 70 in good health. The rearrangement joined TRBV28 to TRBJ1-5; too little of a D gene remains to name it. CDR3 protein: CASSPSLDGQPQHF. The nucleotide sequence reads as follows: TGTGCCAGCAGCCCTAGTTTGGACGGTCAGCCCCAGCATTTT.